The 29 T cell receptor beta chains reported below all come from one sample, sequenced in a study of shared clonotypes between healthy human individuals (dated by TCRdb to the early 2020s). The method was the immunoSEQ multiplex PCR assay. Imported from immuneACCESS, the table was reduced by TCRdb to in-frame sequences with V and J called. These copies leave out some clones; in studies compared against another copy, an unresolved V gene accounts for under half, and the cause of the remainder is not known. In this sample the table shows about 360,000 clones, 73% of which occur a single time. The ten largest account for about 10% of the sample. The sequenced sample was memory CD4+ T cells sorted from blood. The sample's cell subset or site, from its label and the paper: CD45RA-negative fraction. The receptors originated from a man aged 25 to 45 in good health.

This clone was detected ten times or more. The chain combines TRBV29-1 with TRBJ2-1; the D gene is possibly TRBD1 (6 bases). CDR1 and CDR2 from the germline V gene are SQVTM and ANQGSEA. The length of the CDR3 is 11 residues. With 4 bases removed from V and 9 bases from J, the gap between germline ends came to 10 bases. CDR3 DNA sequence: TGCAGCGTTGCAGGGGTTGGTGAGCAGTTCTTC. Translation gives CSVAGVGEQFF.

Concerning this clone itself: An end of the junction does not agree with germline; a read error may underlie this. The CDR3: CASSLGIQPGTSGRATDTQYF. In DNA form, the CDR3 reads TGTGCTAGCAGCTTAGGGATCCAACCCGGGACTAGCGGGAGGGCCACAGATACGCAGTATTTT. The gene calls are TRBV7-7 and TRBJ2-3, with 16 bases that match TRBD2. The germline CDR1 and CDR2 sequences are SSHAT and FNYEAQ (reference sequence). This CDR3 has 21 amino acids.

The rearrangement links TRBV28 to TRBJ1-2; 10 bases map to TRBD1. V shed 2 bases and J 5 bases; nucleotides not matched to a gene: 5. The germline V gene has CDR1 MDHEN and CDR2 SYDVKM. The CDR3 runs to 15 residues. CDR3 sequence reads: CASSLVGQGLYGYTF. The CDR3 region has the DNA TGTGCCAGCAGTTTAGTGGGACAGGGGCTTTATGGCTACACCTTC.

Turning to this clone: Germline and junction disagree at one end, which may indicate a read error. V and J are TRBV6-1 and TRBJ2-7, with 9 bases that match TRBD1. The V gene's germline CDR1 is MNHNS and CDR2 SASEGT. CDR3 length: 15 residues. This CDR3 reads CASGEAGQGFYEQYF. CDR3 nucleotide sequence: TGTGCCAGCGGTGAAGCGGGACAGGGTTTCTACGAGCAGTACTTC.

CDR3 sequence reads: CASGPGQGAYEQYF. The CDR3 DNA reads as TGTGCCAGCGGGCCGGGACAGGGAGCCTACGAGCAGTACTTC. The chain employs TRBV9 and TRBJ2-7, with 9 bases that match TRBD1. Germline V gene lookup returns CDR1 SGDLS and CDR2 YYNGEE. Trimming cost V 7 bases and J 2 bases; bases outside gene matches: 7. The CDR3 length is 14 residues.

This clone was recorded once. Other DNA sequences in this specimen translate into the identical CDR3. The rearrangement uses TRBV18 and TRBJ2-6, with no clear D. The CDR3 is 13 residues long. Trimming pared 5 bases from V and 4 bases from J, leaving 6 bases between. CDR1 and CDR2 (germline): KGHSH, LQKENI. CDR3 residues: CASSGSGANVLTF. CDR3 in DNA: TGTGCCAGCTCAGGGTCGGGGGCCAACGTCCTGACTTTC.

The chain couples TRBV29-1 to TRBJ1-6; D unresolved. V was shortened by 3 bases and J by 15 bases, with 12 bases between the two germline ends. CDR1 and CDR2 from the germline V gene are SQVTM and ANQGSEA. The CDR3 spans 11 residues. Written as DNA, the CDR3 is TGCAGCGTTGAGACGGCTGGGGTCCTCCACTTT. It encodes CSVETAGVLHF.

This chain links TRBV28 with TRBJ1-2; tentatively, D is TRBD1 (6 bases). Looked up from germline, CDR1 is MDHEN and CDR2 is SYDVKM. This CDR3 region has 14 residues. Trimming left V 7 bases short and J 7 bases short, with 19 bases between. The CDR3 DNA follows: TGTGCCAGCACCACATCTAGGGGGGCTGGTGGCTACACCTTC. Its translation is CASTTSRGAGGYTF.

This chain uses TRBV10-3 with TRBJ2-7; 8 bases align to TRBD2. Germline-derived CDR1 and CDR2 are ENHRY and SYGVKD. Trimming took 1 base from V and 4 from J; bases not matched to a gene: 3. The CDR3 spans 14 residues. The CDR3 DNA follows: TGTGCCATCAGTGAGTTGAGCGGGAGTTACGAGCAGTACTTC. This codes for CAISELSGSYEQYF.

The chain carries TRBV25-1 and TRBJ2-3; TRBD2 matches at 11 bases. The junction had 8 bases not matched to a gene; V was cut back by 10 bases and J by 2 bases. Germline assignment: CDR1 MGHDK and CDR2 SYGVNS. The CDR3 length is 15 residues. The CDR3 DNA sequence: TGTGCCAACATACCACTAGCGGGGGACACAGATACGCAGTATTTT. Translating it yields CANIPLAGDTDTQYF.

With regard to this clone: The junction and the germline gene differ at one end; a read error may be behind it. V usage is TRBV28 and J usage is TRBJ2-7, with TRBD2 matching 11 bases. In germline, CDR1 is MDHEN, CDR2 SYDVKM. The CDR3 spans 13 residues. The CDR3, as DNA: TGTGCCAGCATAGCGGGAGGGCTCTACGAGCAGTACTTT. Translated: CASIAGGLYEQYF.

In its sample, this clone was seen once. The chain recombines TRBV5-4 with TRBJ2-7; D unresolved. Deletions cut 3 bases from V and 3 bases from J, with 4 bases between. The CDR3 is 11 residues long. Germline lookup yields CDR1 SGHNT and CDR2 YYREEE (reference sequence). DNA of the CDR3: TGTGCCAGCAGCTCTCTCTACGAGCAGTACTTC. Its translation is CASSSLYEQYF.

The V gene is TRBV5-1, the J gene TRBJ2-5, with D perhaps TRBD1 (6 bases). CDR3 length equals 14 residues. CDR1 and CDR2 (germline): SGHRS, YFSETQ. Between the trimmed V and J ends, which lost 3 bases and 4 bases, there was a span of 13 bases. CDR3 nucleotide sequence: TGCGCCAGCAGCTCCTGGGGGCCGGGAGAGACCCAGTACTTC. This translates into CASSSWGPGETQYF.

This chain connects TRBV19 to TRBJ2-7; weak D call: TRBD1 (7 bases). Germline CDR1 is LNHDA and CDR2 is SQIVND (reference sequence). The CDR3 spans 14 residues. Trimming stripped 1 base from V and 7 bases from J, with 14 bases between. CDR3 sequence: CASSIAGGGAEQYF. CDR3 nucleotides: TGTGCCAGTAGTATAGCTGGAGGGGGCGCGGAGCAGTACTTC.

J is TRBJ2-5 and V is TRBV6-6; D is possibly TRBD2 (7 bases). CDR3 size: 13 residues. Germline V gene sequence: CDR1 MNHNY, CDR2 SVGAGI (reference sequence). DNA of the CDR3: TGTGCTGCGAGGGCGGGGGCGCGGGAGACCCAGTACTTC. It is translated as CAARAGARETQYF.

This clone was detected once. V usage is TRBV5-1 and J usage is TRBJ2-7, with TRBD2 identical over 11 bases. J lost 2 bases, V lost 0 bases, and 1 base had no gene match. The CDR3 loop spans 15 amino acids. CDR1 and CDR2 from the germline V gene are SGHRS and YFSETQ. The CDR3 DNA follows: TGCGCCAGCAGCTTGGTAGCGGGAGGGACCTACGAGCAGTACTTC. It yields the protein CASSLVAGGTYEQYF.

The J gene is TRBJ2-2, the V gene TRBV5-1; D perhaps matches TRBD1 (5 bases). Germline loops: CDR1 SGHRS, CDR2 YFSETQ. Trimming took 4 bases from V and 4 from J, leaving 11 bases between them. The CDR3 spans 14 residues. This CDR3 is CASSPGHGTGELFF. The DNA for the CDR3 is TGCGCCAGCAGCCCCGGACACGGCACCGGGGAGCTGTTTTTT.

The chain is built from TRBV16 and TRBJ2-1; 11 bases are shared with TRBD2. The CDR3 spans 17 residues. V lost 3 bases, J lost 6 bases, and 10 bases stayed unmatched. Germline CDR1 reads KGHSY; CDR2 reads FQNENV. CDR3 nucleotide sequence: TGTGCCAGCAGCCAGACCTTAGCGGGAGGGCCTTCCAATGAGCAGTTCTTC. This translates into CASSQTLAGGPSNEQFF.

The chain couples TRBV10-1 to TRBJ2-7; D is ambiguous. The CDR3 extends over 11 amino acids. V was clipped by 4 bases and J by 7 bases, with 8 bases between them. Germline CDR1 reads WNHNN; CDR2 reads SYGVQD (reference sequence). The CDR3 DNA follows: TGCGCCAGCAGTGGTGTGGGGGAGCAGTACTTC. It is translated as CASSGVGEQYF.

The CDR3 coding sequence is TGTGCCAGCAGTCCACCTGACAGGGTAGTATCTGGCTACACCTTC. Protein sequence: CASSPPDRVVSGYTF. V usage is TRBV28 and J usage is TRBJ1-2, with TRBD1 matching over 7 bases. The germline V gene has CDR1 MDHEN and CDR2 SYDVKM. The trim removed 5 bases at V and 7 bases at J, leaving 13 bases unmatched. The CDR3 covers 15 residues.

This clone was counted only a few times. The chain has TRBV5-1 and TRBJ2-3; TRBD1 agrees at 7 bases. CDR1 is SGHRS, CDR2 YFSETQ, per germline. Trimming took 3 bases from V and 2 from J; bases not matched to a gene: 3. The CDR3 totals 14 residues. CDR3 amino acids: CASSWDSVTDTQYF. The CDR3 DNA follows: TGCGCCAGCAGCTGGGACAGTGTCACAGATACGCAGTATTTT.

There are a few counts of this clone. V is TRBV4-3 and J is TRBJ2-1, with D tentatively TRBD2 (6 bases). The CDR3 is 17 residues long. Germline-derived CDR1 and CDR2 are LGHNA and YSLEER. V lost 1 base, J lost 7 bases, and 20 bases lay in between. The chain's CDR3 is CASSQGGSGARRNEQFF. In DNA, the CDR3 is TGCGCCAGCAGCCAAGGAGGATCGGGAGCCCGGAGGAATGAGCAGTTCTTC.

The J gene is TRBJ2-7, the V gene TRBV28, with a tentative D call TRBD2 (6 bases). The CDR3 covers 16 residues. The V end lost 3 bases, the J end lost 5 bases, and 20 bases lay between the germline ends. The germline CDR1 and CDR2 sequences are MDHEN and SYDVKM. CDR3 nucleotides: TGTGCCAGCAGTTTCCCCGGGGTGAGTGGGAGGAACGAGCAGTACTTC. Its translation is CASSFPGVSGRNEQYF.

The chain recombines TRBV18 with TRBJ2-5, with D possibly matching TRBD1 (6 bases). Trimming left V 2 bases short and J 0 bases short, with 16 bases between. Germline lookup yields CDR1 KGHSH and CDR2 LQKENI. The CDR3 is 17 amino acids. CDR3 nucleotide sequence: TGTGCCAGCTCACCAAACCGACAGGTTTGGTACCAAGAGACCCAGTACTTC. Translation: CASSPNRQVWYQETQYF.

This chain joins TRBV9 and TRBJ2-3; 7 bases are shared with TRBD1. Germline CDR1 SGDLS, CDR2 YYNGEE. V trimming: 3 bases; J trimming: 3 bases; junction bases outside the gene matches: 7. The CDR3 is made up of 15 amino acids. The CDR3 DNA is TGTGCCAGCAGCGGCGAGGGGGCTATGACAGATACGCAGTATTTT. This translates into CASSGEGAMTDTQYF.

Details on this clone: Other DNA sequences in the same sample also yield this CDR3. This chain joins TRBV9 and TRBJ2-1; D may be TRBD2 (6 bases). CDR3 length equals 15 residues. Per the germline V gene, CDR1 is SGDLS and CDR2 is YYNGEE. Trimming took off 0 bases at V and 0 bases at J, with 7 bases between the two ends. The CDR3 DNA is TGTGCCAGCAGCGTAGGTAGCGGCTCCTACAATGAGCAGTTCTTC. Encoded protein: CASSVGSGSYNEQFF.

This clone showed up just a few times. In the same sample, other DNA sequences code for this CDR3. The gene calls are TRBV27 and TRBJ2-5; D not certain. Trimming shortened V by 2 bases and J by 5 bases, and 3 bases separated the two germline ends. This CDR3 is built from 11 residues. Germline V CDR1 and CDR2: MNHEY, SMNVEV (reference sequence). Written as DNA, the CDR3 is TGTGCCAGCAGTTTAGGGGAGACCCAGTACTTC. Residues: CASSLGETQYF.

J is TRBJ2-1 and V is TRBV28, with TRBD1 matching 9 bases. The CDR3 has 16 residues. J gave up 4 bases and V 6 bases, and 10 bases lay outside the gene matches. From germline, CDR1 is MDHEN and CDR2 SYDVKM. The DNA of the CDR3 is TGTGCCAGCAGCCCCGGGACAGGGATACTATACAATGAGCAGTTCTTC. This encodes CASSPGTGILYNEQFF. The entire variable domain, with the rest obtained from reference TRBV28 and TRBJ2-1, is as follows: DVKVTQSSRYLVKRTGEKVFLECVQDMDHENMFWYRQDPGLGLRLIYFSYDVKMKEKGDIPEGYSVSREKKERFSLILESASTNQTSMYLCASSPGTGILYNEQFFGPGTRLTVL.

This clone was counted many times. The chain couples TRBV5-1 to TRBJ1-3; D remains unclear. This CDR3 has 16 amino acids. Trimming cost V 2 bases and J 0 bases, with 12 bases left between them. Looked up from germline, CDR1 is SGHRS and CDR2 is YFSETQ. The CDR3 DNA sequence: TGCGCCAGCAGCTTAGACGGATCCCGCTCTGGAAACACCATATATTTT. Translated: CASSLDGSRSGNTIYF.